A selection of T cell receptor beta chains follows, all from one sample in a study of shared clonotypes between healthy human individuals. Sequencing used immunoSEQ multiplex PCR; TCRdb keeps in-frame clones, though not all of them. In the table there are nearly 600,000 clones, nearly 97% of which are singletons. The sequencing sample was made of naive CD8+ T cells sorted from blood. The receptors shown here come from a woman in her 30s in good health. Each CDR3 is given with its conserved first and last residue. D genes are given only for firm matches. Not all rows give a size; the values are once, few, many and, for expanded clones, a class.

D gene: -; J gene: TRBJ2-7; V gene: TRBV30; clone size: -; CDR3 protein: CAWSAGTNYEQYF; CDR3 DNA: TGTGCCTGGAGTGCCGGGACGAACTACGAGCAGTACTTC
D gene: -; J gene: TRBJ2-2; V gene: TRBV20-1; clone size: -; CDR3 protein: CSATRTGELFF; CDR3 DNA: TGCAGTGCTACCAGAACCGGGGAGCTGTTTTTT
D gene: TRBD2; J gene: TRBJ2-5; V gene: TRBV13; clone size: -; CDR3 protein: CASSFGRTGGETQYF; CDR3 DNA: TGTGCCAGCAGCTTCGGACGGACGGGGGGGGAGACCCAGTACTTC
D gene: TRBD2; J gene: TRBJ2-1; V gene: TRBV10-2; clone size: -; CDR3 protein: CASTERDAYNEQFF; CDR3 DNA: TGCGCCAGCACCGAGCGGGACGCCTACAATGAGCAGTTCTTC
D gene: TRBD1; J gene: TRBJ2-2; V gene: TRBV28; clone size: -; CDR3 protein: CASSFSRTGLTGELFF; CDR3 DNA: TGTGCCAGCAGTTTTTCTAGGACAGGGCTCACCGGGGAGCTGTTTTTT
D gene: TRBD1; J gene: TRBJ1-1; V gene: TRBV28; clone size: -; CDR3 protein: CASSFETGGWGAFF; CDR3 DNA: TGTGCCAGCAGTTTTGAGACAGGGGGATGGGGAGCTTTCTTT
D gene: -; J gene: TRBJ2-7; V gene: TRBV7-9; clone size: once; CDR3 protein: CASSSLRVGDPYEQYF; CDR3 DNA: TGTGCCAGCAGCTCACTCAGGGTAGGGGATCCCTACGAGCAGTACTTC
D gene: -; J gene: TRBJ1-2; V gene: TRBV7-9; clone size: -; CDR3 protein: CASSLLGADGYTF; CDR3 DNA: TGTGCCAGCAGCTTACTGGGGGCAGATGGCTACACCTTC
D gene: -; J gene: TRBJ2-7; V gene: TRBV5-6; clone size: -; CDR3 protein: CASSRFDSYEQYF; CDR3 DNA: TGTGCCAGCAGCCGATTCGACAGCTACGAGCAGTACTTC
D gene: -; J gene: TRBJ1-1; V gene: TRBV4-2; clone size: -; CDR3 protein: CASSGGHGTEAFF; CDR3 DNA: TGTGCCAGCTCTGGGGGACATGGGACTGAAGCTTTCTTT
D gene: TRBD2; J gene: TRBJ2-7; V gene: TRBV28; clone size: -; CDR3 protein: CASSLGLAATYEQYF; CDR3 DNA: TGTGCCAGCAGTTTAGGACTAGCGGCTACCTACGAGCAGTACTTC